The clone carrying this T cell receptor beta chain appeared once. The data derive from a study of blood T cell repertoires in COVID-19. V shed 0 bases and J 14 bases; nucleotides not matched to a gene: 5. The CDR3 runs to 14 residues. Germline V gives CDR1 KGHSH, CDR2 LQKENI. Authors' data handling: Using reference gene primer amplification, nucleated cell counts were estimated. Assay used: immunoSEQ multiplex PCR; TCRdb lists only in-frame clones, some missing. V and J calls plus clone size are reproduced from that table; the DNA served to infer D and trimming. Among roughly 200,000 clones listed, 88% were seen once.

This chain joins TRBV18 and TRBJ1-6; TRBD1 matches 9 bases. The clonotype comes from a young man with active or convalescent COVID-19. The material sequenced was peripheral blood. CDR3 protein: CASSPPVGQGTLHF. Here the CDR3 DNA reads TGTGCCAGCTCACCACCGGTGGGACAGGGCACCCTCCACTTT.